One T cell receptor beta chain is described in this entry. No antigen is known for it. The assay was carried out at the deep level. The repertoire was sequenced with immunoSEQ multiplex PCR; TCRdb's copy has only in-frame clones and lacks some. This table holds about 980,000 clones, approximately 80% found once. The ends were cut back, 4 bases at V and 2 bases at J, with 12 bases in the middle. Germline V CDR1 and CDR2: SGHNT, YYREEE (reference sequence). The CDR3 covers 14 residues. The healthy adult donors were HIV-negative and reported no recent acute infections or vaccinations. This sample was included in a study of shared clonotypes between healthy human individuals. About the study: Serving as donors were two women and a few men, whose ages spanned 18 to 49.

General study points: Sample collection involved blood only; tissue repertoires are likely different.

The chain combines TRBV5-4 with TRBJ1-1; no clear D gene. The origin of this receptor is a man younger than 35 in good health. Sequencing used memory CD4+ T cells sorted from blood. Subset defined: CD45RA-negative fraction. The CDR3 sequence is CASSPSGLNTEAFF. CDR3 DNA: TGTGCCAGCAGCCCTTCGGGTCTAAACACTGAAGCTTTCTTT.